The 8 T cell receptor beta chains presented below share a single source sample, sequenced in a study of blood T cell repertoires in COVID-19. Profiling relied on immunoSEQ multiplex PCR, and the TCRdb table lists in-frame clones only, not all of them. The table lists roughly 170,000 clones, less than 85% of them singletons. The sequenced material came from PBMCs or T cells enriched from blood (not recorded which). These receptors all stem from a man aged 55 to 69 who had recovered from COVID-19.

This clone occurred a few times. CDR3 sequence reads: CASSLEQGTKHGYTF. DNA for the CDR3: TGTGCCAGCAGCTTAGAGCAGGGCACGAAACATGGCTACACCTTC. V usage is TRBV7-9 and J usage is TRBJ1-2, with D maybe TRBD1 (5 bases). The V gene lost 1 base and the J gene lost 6 bases, with 15 bases spanning the gap. Germline CDR1 and CDR2: SEHNR and FQNEAQ (reference sequence). This CDR3 is 15 amino acids long.

This clone was detected only once. The chain has TRBV2 and TRBJ2-6; D possibly corresponds to TRBD1 (6 bases). V was cut by 2 bases and J by 0 bases, with 14 bases left in between. Germline CDR1 reads SNHLY; CDR2 reads FYNNEI. The CDR3 consists of 18 residues. The chain's CDR3 is CASSELSGTPSGANVLTF. CDR3 bases: TGTGCCAGCAGTGAACTCTCCGGGACACCCTCTGGGGCCAACGTCCTGACTTTC.

CDR3 sequence: CASSIVDGGYNEQFF. CDR3 nucleotide sequence: TGTGCCAGTAGTATAGTTGACGGGGGCTACAATGAGCAGTTCTTC. The V and J genes are TRBV19 and TRBJ2-1; the D gene is possibly TRBD2 (6 bases). The CDR3 length is 15 residues. The germline gives CDR1 LNHDA, CDR2 SQIVND (reference sequence). The germline V and J ends were trimmed by 1 base and 3 bases, with 10 bases remaining between them.

The chain links TRBV5-1 to TRBJ1-1; D unresolved. The CDR3 totals 15 residues. The germline CDR1 and CDR2 sequences are SGHRS and YFSETQ. V shed 0 bases and J shed 3 bases, with 12 bases lying between them. The CDR3 DNA is TGCGCCAGCAGCTTGGCCGGTCGGGAGGACACTGAAGCTTTCTTT. Protein: CASSLAGREDTEAFF. The complete variable domain, with remaining parts taken from reference TRBV5-1 and TRBJ1-1, reads KAGVTQTPRYLIKTRGQQVTLSCSPISGHRSVSWYQQTPGQGLQFLFEYFSETQRNKGNFPGRFSGRQFSNSRSEMNVSTLELGDSALYLCASSLAGREDTEAFFGQGTRLTVV.

The chain combines TRBV28 with TRBJ2-7, with 7 bases lining up with TRBD1. Trimming took 7 bases from V and 3 from J; bases not matched to a gene: 6. Germline values: CDR1 MDHEN, CDR2 SYDVKM. CDR3 length equals 13 residues. Written as DNA, the CDR3 is TGTGCCAGCACCCCCGGGACAGTCTACGAGCAGTACTTC. This translates into CASTPGTVYEQYF.

The gene calls are TRBV5-1 and TRBJ1-6; D possibly corresponds to TRBD1 (5 bases). The V and J ends lost 4 bases and 7 bases respectively, with 18 bases between them. Germline V gives CDR1 SGHRS, CDR2 YFSETQ. The CDR3 contains 16 residues. CDR3 sequence reads: CASSHGSAGINSPLHF. DNA of the CDR3: TGCGCCAGCAGCCACGGGTCGGCAGGGATAAATTCACCCCTCCACTTT.

This chain joins TRBV10-3 and TRBJ2-2, with 9 bases that match TRBD1. Germline-derived CDR1 and CDR2 are ENHRY and SYGVKD. CDR3 length: 16 residues. V lost 5 bases, J lost 6 bases, and 10 bases stayed unmatched. In DNA, the CDR3 is TGTGCCATCAGTCCCCGGGACAGGGTGATTTCCGGGGAGCTGTTTTTT. Translated, it gives CAISPRDRVISGELFF.

The chain carries TRBV7-2 and TRBJ2-2; a possible D gene is TRBD2 (5 bases). Germline lookup yields CDR1 SGHTA and CDR2 FQGNSA. The CDR3 spans 14 residues. V lost 6 bases to trimming and J lost 0 bases, with 8 bases between them. DNA of the CDR3: TGTGCCAGCAGGACGGGGTCGAACACCGGGGAGCTGTTTTTT. Translation gives CASRTGSNTGELFF.